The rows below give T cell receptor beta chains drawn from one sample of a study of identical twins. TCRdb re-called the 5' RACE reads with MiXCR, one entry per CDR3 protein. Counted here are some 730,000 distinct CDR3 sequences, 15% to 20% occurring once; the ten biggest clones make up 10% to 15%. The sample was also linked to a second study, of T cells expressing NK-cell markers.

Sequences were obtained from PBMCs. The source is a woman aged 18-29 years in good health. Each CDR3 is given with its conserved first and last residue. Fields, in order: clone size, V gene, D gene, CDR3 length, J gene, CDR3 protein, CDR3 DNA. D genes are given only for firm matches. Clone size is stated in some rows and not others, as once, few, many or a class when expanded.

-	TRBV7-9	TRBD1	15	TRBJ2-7	CASSLGGTGNHEQYF	TGTGCCAGCAGCTTAGGTGGGACAGGGAACCACGAGCAGTACTTC
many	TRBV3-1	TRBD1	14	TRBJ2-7	CASSRQGDTYEQYF	TGTGCCAGCAGCCGGCAGGGGGATACCTACGAGCAGTACTTC
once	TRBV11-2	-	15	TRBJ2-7	CASSWTGTVSYEQYF	TGTGCCAGCAGCTGGACCGGGACTGTTTCCTACGAGCAGTACTTC
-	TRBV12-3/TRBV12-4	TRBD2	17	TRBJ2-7	CASSPRLAGAPMAEQYF	TGTGCCAGCAGTCCTCGACTAGCGGGGGCCCCTATGGCCGAGCAGTACTTC
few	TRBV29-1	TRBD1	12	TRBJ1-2	CSGGGVNYGYTF	TGCAGCGGAGGGGGCGTTAACTATGGCTACACCTTC
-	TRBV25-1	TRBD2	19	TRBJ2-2	CASSETLGLAGGAAGELFF	TGTGCCAGCAGTGAAACCCTCGGACTAGCGGGAGGTGCGGCCGGGGAGCTGTTTTTT
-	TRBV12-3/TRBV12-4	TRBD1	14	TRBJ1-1	CASGKTGGDTEAFF	TGTGCCAGCGGGAAAACAGGGGGCGACACTGAAGCTTTCTTT
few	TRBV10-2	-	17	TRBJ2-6	CATKGSGVRSGANVLTF	TGCGCCACCAAGGGTAGCGGTGTCCGCTCCGGGGCCAACGTCCTGACTTTC
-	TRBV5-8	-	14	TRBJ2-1	CASSLGLARDEQFF	TGTGCCAGCAGCTTGGGCCTAGCTAGAGATGAGCAGTTCTTC
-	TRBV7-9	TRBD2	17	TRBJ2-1	CASSLMRSAGVYNEQFF	TGTGCCAGCAGCCTCATGCGTAGTGCGGGAGTCTACAATGAGCAGTTCTTC
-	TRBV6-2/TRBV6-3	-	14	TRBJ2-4	CASSRPPRRDIQYF	TGTGCCAGCAGCCGACCGCCACGGAGGGACATTCAGTACTTC
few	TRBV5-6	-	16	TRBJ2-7	CASSLGSGTTTYEQYF	TGTGCCAGCAGCTTGGGGTCAGGAACCACCACCTACGAGCAGTACTTC
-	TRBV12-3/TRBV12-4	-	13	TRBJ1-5	CASRGNSNQPQHF	TGTGCCAGCAGGGGGAATAGCAATCAGCCCCAGCATTTT
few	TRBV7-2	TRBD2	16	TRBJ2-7	CASSLESTSGTYEQYF	TGTGCCAGCAGCTTAGAGTCAACTAGCGGTACCTACGAGCAGTACTTC
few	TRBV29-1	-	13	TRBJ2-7	CSVVAGPHYEQYF	TGCAGCGTTGTGGCCGGACCCCACTACGAGCAGTACTTC
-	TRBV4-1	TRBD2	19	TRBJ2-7	CASSQLIRLAGVSSYEQYF	TGCGCCAGCAGCCAACTCATCCGGCTAGCGGGCGTAAGCTCCTACGAGCAGTACTTC
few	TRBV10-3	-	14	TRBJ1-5	CAIWPGGLNQPQHF	TGTGCCATCTGGCCCGGAGGGCTCAATCAGCCCCAGCATTTT
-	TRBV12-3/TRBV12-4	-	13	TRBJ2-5	CASIRTGAETQYF	TGTGCCAGCATCCGGACTGGGGCCGAGACCCAGTACTTC
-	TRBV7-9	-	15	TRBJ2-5	CASSLGGLRGETQYF	TGTGCCAGCAGCTTAGGAGGTCTGCGGGGAGAGACCCAGTACTTC
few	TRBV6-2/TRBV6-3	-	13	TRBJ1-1	CASSYNPEAEAFF	TGTGCCAGCAGTTATAATCCGGAGGCTGAAGCTTTCTTT
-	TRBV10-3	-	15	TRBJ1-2	CAISEVKDSPYGYTF	TGTGCCATCAGTGAGGTCAAGGACAGCCCTTATGGCTACACCTTC
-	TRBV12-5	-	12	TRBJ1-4	CASGSTNEKLFF	TGTGCTAGTGGGTCCACTAATGAAAAACTGTTTTTT
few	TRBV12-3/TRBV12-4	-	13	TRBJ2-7	CASSLESVTTRYF	TGTGCCAGCAGTTTAGAATCCGTGACTACTCGGTACTTC
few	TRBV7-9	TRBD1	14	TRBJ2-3	CASRQGTITDTQYF	TGTGCCAGCAGACAGGGGACGATCACAGATACGCAGTATTTT
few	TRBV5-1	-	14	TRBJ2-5	CASKHPGSSETQYF	TGCGCCAGCAAGCATCCCGGGAGTTCAGAGACCCAGTACTTC
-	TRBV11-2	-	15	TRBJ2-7	CASSLEGASTYEQYF	TGTGCCAGCAGCTTAGAGGGGGCATCAACTTACGAGCAGTACTTC
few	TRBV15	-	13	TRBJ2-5	CATSTREEETQYF	TGTGCCACCAGCACCCGAGAGGAAGAGACCCAGTACTTC
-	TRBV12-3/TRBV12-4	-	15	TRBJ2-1	CASNSPHGGYNEQFF	TGTGCCAGCAATTCTCCCCACGGAGGATACAATGAGCAGTTCTTC
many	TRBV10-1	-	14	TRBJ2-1	CASSESSSYNEQFF	TGCGCCAGCAGTGAGAGTAGCTCCTACAATGAGCAGTTCTTC
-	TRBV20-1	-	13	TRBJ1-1	CSAQPPTSTEAFF	TGCAGTGCTCAACCCCCGACAAGCACTGAAGCTTTCTTT
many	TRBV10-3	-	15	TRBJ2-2	CAISANTLDTGELFF	TGTGCCATCAGTGCGAACACCTTGGACACCGGGGAGCTGTTTTTT
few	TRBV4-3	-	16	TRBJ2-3	CASSHDLAARSDTQYF	TGCGCCAGCAGCCACGACTTAGCGGCCAGGTCAGATACGCAGTATTTT
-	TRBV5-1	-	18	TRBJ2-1	CASSLFLVGGNSYNEQFF	TGCGCCAGCAGCTTGTTCCTCGTGGGCGGAAACTCCTACAATGAGCAGTTCTTC
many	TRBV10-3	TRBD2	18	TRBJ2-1	CAIAGTMSGRANYNEQFF	TGTGCCATCGCGGGTACAATGAGCGGGAGGGCCAATTACAATGAGCAGTTCTTC
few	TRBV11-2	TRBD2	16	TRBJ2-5	CASSPAGSSGQETQYF	TGTGCCAGCAGCCCGGCGGGATCTAGCGGGCAAGAGACCCAGTACTTC
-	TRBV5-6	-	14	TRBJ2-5	CASSPGAGQETQYF	TGTGCCAGCAGCCCGGGGGCGGGCCAAGAGACCCAGTACTTC
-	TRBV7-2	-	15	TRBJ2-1	CASSLFWGSYNEQFF	TGTGCCAGCAGCTTATTTTGGGGTTCCTACAATGAGCAGTTCTTC
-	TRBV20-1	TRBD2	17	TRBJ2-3	CSARDHRSGIITDTQYF	TGCAGTGCTAGAGATCATCGGAGCGGGATTATCACAGATACGCAGTATTTT
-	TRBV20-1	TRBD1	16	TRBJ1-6	CSAKTGASSYNSPLHF	TGCAGTGCAAAAACAGGGGCTAGCTCCTATAATTCACCCCTCCACTTT
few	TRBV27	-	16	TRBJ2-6	CASSLRGRTGANVLTF	TGTGCCAGCAGTCTCAGGGGGAGGACTGGGGCCAACGTCCTGACTTTC
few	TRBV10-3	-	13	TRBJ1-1	CAISVGGATEAFF	TGTGCCATCAGTGTCGGGGGGGCCACTGAAGCTTTCTTT
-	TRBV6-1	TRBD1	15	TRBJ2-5	CASRLQGQGEETQYF	TGTGCCAGCAGGCTGCAGGGACAGGGAGAGGAGACCCAGTACTTC
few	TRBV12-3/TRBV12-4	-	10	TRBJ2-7	CASSRRGQPF	TGTGCCAGCAGTAGGAGGGGACAGCCCTTC
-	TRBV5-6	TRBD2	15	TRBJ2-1	CASSNLAGSYNEQFF	TGTGCCAGCAGCAACCTAGCGGGCTCCTACAATGAGCAGTTCTTC
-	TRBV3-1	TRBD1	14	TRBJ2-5	CASSQRTGPETQYF	TGTGCCAGCAGCCAACGGACAGGGCCAGAGACCCAGTACTTC
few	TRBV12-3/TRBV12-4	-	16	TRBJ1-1	CASSFEVRKMNTEAFF	TGTGCCAGCAGTTTTGAGGTCCGGAAGATGAACACTGAAGCTTTCTTT
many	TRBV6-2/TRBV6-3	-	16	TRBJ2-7	CASSQATASPSYEQYF	TGTGCCAGCAGTCAGGCAACAGCGTCCCCTTCCTACGAGCAGTACTTC
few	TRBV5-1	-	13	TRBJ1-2	CASSADGNYGYTF	TGCGCCAGCAGTGCGGACGGTAACTATGGCTACACCTTC
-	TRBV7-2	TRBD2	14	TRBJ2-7	CASRVAGVAYEQYF	TGTGCCAGCAGGGTAGCGGGAGTGGCCTACGAGCAGTACTTC
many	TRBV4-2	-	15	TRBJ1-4	CASSRDAGGNEKLFF	TGTGCCAGCAGCCGCGACGCGGGCGGGAATGAAAAACTGTTTTTT
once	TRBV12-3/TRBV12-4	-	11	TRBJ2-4	CASTSEGGVYF	TGTGCCAGCACCTCAGAGGGGGGGGTGTACTTC
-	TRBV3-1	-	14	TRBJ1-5	CASSQGVINQPQHF	TGTGCCAGCAGCCAAGGGGTCATCAATCAGCCCCAGCATTTT
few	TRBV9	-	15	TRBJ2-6	CASSAPVSGANVLTF	TGTGCCAGCAGCGCCCCAGTCTCTGGGGCCAACGTCCTGACTTTC
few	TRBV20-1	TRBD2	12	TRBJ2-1	CAGRGGYNEQFF	TGCGCTGGACGGGGGGGATACAATGAGCAGTTCTTC
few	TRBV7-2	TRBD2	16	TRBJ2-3	CASSLGRTSGSGTQYF	TGTGCCAGCAGCTTAGGCCGGACTAGCGGGAGCGGTACGCAGTATTTT
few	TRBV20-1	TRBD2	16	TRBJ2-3	CSARDPTSGGTDTQYF	TGCAGTGCTAGAGATCCCACTAGCGGCGGCACAGATACGCAGTATTTT
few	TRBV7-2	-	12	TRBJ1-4	CASSLMGEKLFF	TGTGCCAGCAGCTTGATGGGGGAAAAACTGTTTTTT
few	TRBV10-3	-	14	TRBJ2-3	CAISGPPFTDTQYF	TGTGCCATCAGTGGACCTCCATTCACAGATACGCAGTATTTT
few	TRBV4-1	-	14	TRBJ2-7	CASSPTTGTYEQYF	TGCGCCAGCAGCCCGACCACTGGGACCTACGAGCAGTACTTC